Below, 22 T cell receptor beta chains from the same sample are listed, as sequenced in a study of OX40 agonist ivuxolimab in advanced cancers. Sequencing was performed with immunoSEQ multiplex PCR; in TCRdb, only in-frame clones are kept and a portion is missing. The sample lists under 150,000 clones, 75% to 90% occurring once. The sample here was CD4+ or CD8+ T cells sorted from blood, taken in a trial of the OX40 agonist ivuxolimab. The receptors originated from an adult with an advanced solid tumor such as melanoma, head and neck, liver or kidney cancer.

This chain connects TRBV18 to TRBJ1-1; D is undetermined. CDR3 size: 14 residues. V lost 2 bases, J lost 0 bases, and 7 bases lay in between. Looked up from germline, CDR1 is KGHSH and CDR2 is LQKENI. The CDR3 protein is CASSPGRLNTEAFF. The DNA for the CDR3 is TGTGCCAGCTCACCAGGGCGGTTGAACACTGAAGCTTTCTTT.

The chain recombines TRBV7-6 with TRBJ2-7; D gene ambiguous. CDR3 length: 14 amino acids. V lost 5 bases and J lost 1, with 12 bases in between. The germline V gene has CDR1 SGHVS and CDR2 FNYEAQ. CDR3 bases: TGTGCCAGCAGCCGCGGACGGCAATCCTACGAGCAGTACTTC. Amino acid sequence: CASSRGRQSYEQYF. Drawing the rest from reference TRBV7-6 and TRBJ2-7, the complete variable domain is GAGVSQSPRYKVTKRGQDVALRCDPISGHVSLYWYRQALGQGPEFLTYFNYEAQQDKSGLPNDRFSAERPEGSISTLTIQRTEQRDSAMYRCASSRGRQSYEQYFGPGTRLTVT.

On this clone itself: A read error may produce the germline difference seen at one junction end. The rearrangement links TRBV7-7 to TRBJ2-3; maybe TRBD1 (7 bases). Germline V CDR1 and CDR2: SSHAT, FNYEAQ (reference sequence). This CDR3 is built from 13 residues. CDR3 region: CASSRLQGGTQYF. The CDR3 DNA follows: TGTGCTAGCAGCCGACTCCAGGGGGGTACGCAGTATTTT.

The V gene is TRBV7-2, the J gene TRBJ2-2; D remains unclear. V was pared by 3 bases and J by 0 bases, with 8 bases between. Germline V gene sequence: CDR1 SGHTA, CDR2 FQGNSA. This CDR3 is built from 15 residues. The CDR3 is CASSFYSSNTGELFF. CDR3 in DNA: TGTGCCAGCAGCTTTTACAGCTCGAACACCGGGGAGCTGTTTTTT. Supplemented by reference TRBV7-2 and TRBJ2-2, the full variable domain reads GAGVSQSPSNKVTEKGKDVELRCDPISGHTALYWYRQSLGQGLEFLIYFQGNSAPDKSGLPSDRFSAERTGGSVSTLTIQRTQQEDSAVYLCASSFYSSNTGELFFGEGSRLTVL.

This clone was counted a single time. The chain is built from TRBV5-6 and TRBJ2-3, with 7 positions matching TRBD1. The CDR3 extends over 16 amino acids. The germline gives CDR1 SGHDT, CDR2 YYEEEE. J was trimmed by 6 bases and V by 4 bases; bases with no gene match: 14. CDR3 coding DNA: TGTGCCAGCAGCAAATCGACAGGGCTTCGTACGGATACGCAGTATTTT. It encodes CASSKSTGLRTDTQYF.

The chain joins TRBV4-3 to TRBJ1-6; D is undetermined. Per the germline V gene, CDR1 is LGHNA and CDR2 is YSLEER. This CDR3 is built from 17 residues. The V end lost 0 bases, the J end lost 3 bases, and 12 bases lay between the germline ends. The CDR3 DNA follows: TGCGCCAGCAGCCAAGAGGCGACCTCCATCTATAATTCACCCCTCCACTTT. It specifies CASSQEATSIYNSPLHF.

This chain uses TRBV6-5 with TRBJ2-1; unclear D gene. V lost 8 bases, J lost 0 bases, and 17 bases lay in between. Germline CDR1 MNHEY, CDR2 SVGAGI. The CDR3 totals 16 residues. As DNA, the CDR3 is TGTGCCAGCTGTTCGACGGTTTTAGCCTCCTACAATGAGCAGTTCTTC. The encoded protein is CASCSTVLASYNEQFF.

The genes are TRBV5-1 and TRBJ1-5; D not certain. The CDR3 is 14 amino acids. Germline V gives CDR1 SGHRS, CDR2 YFSETQ. Trimming pared 4 bases from V and 2 bases from J, leaving 10 bases between. For the CDR3, the DNA is TGCGCCAGCAGCGTCGATGTGGGCAATCAGCCCCAGCATTTT. It yields the protein CASSVDVGNQPQHF.

The chain employs TRBV7-2 and TRBJ2-3; no reliable D call. The germline gives CDR1 SGHTA, CDR2 FQGNSA. V was cut by 5 bases and J by 6 bases, with 9 bases left in between. The CDR3 is 12 residues long. CDR3 DNA sequence: TGTGCCAGCAGCACACTGTTGGATACGCAGTATTTT. It is translated as CASSTLLDTQYF.

The chain employs TRBV5-6 and TRBJ1-3; D remains ambiguous. This CDR3 contains 13 residues. Looked up from germline, CDR1 is SGHDT and CDR2 is YYEEEE. V dropped 4 bases and J dropped 0 bases, with 5 bases sitting between them. CDR3 residues: CASSRSSGNTIYF. DNA of the CDR3: TGTGCCAGCAGCCGTTCCTCTGGAAACACCATATATTTT.

As concerns this clone: Different DNA sequences within this sample yield the same CDR3. The genes are TRBV7-9 and TRBJ1-1, with a weak D call TRBD1 (5 bases). V was clipped by 1 base and J by 3 bases, with 9 bases between them. Germline assignment: CDR1 SEHNR and CDR2 FQNEAQ (reference sequence). The CDR3 extends over 14 amino acids. The CDR3 sequence: CASSLDWGYTEAFF. In DNA form, the CDR3 reads TGTGCCAGCAGCTTAGATTGGGGGTACACTGAAGCTTTCTTT.

The chain uses TRBV11-2 and TRBJ2-7, with TRBD2 as a possible D gene (7 bases). CDR1 SGHAT and CDR2 FQNNGV come from the germline V gene. The CDR3 runs 13 residues. V was trimmed by 5 bases and J by 7 bases, leaving 15 bases between them. CDR3 in amino acids: CASSKGEGREQYF. Written as DNA, the CDR3 is TGTGCCAGCAGCAAGGGGGAGGGAAGGGAGCAGTACTTC.

This chain links TRBV19 with TRBJ1-4; D perhaps matches TRBD1 (5 bases). Germline V lookup: CDR1 LNHDA, CDR2 SQIVND (reference sequence). The CDR3 is 13 residues long. Trimming left V 10 bases short and J 3 bases short, with 12 bases between. This CDR3 is CATRGLANEKLFF. The CDR3 nucleotides read TGTGCCACCCGGGGCCTGGCTAATGAAAAACTGTTTTTT.

The chain uses TRBV5-6 and TRBJ1-3, with D uncertain. Germline V gene sequence: CDR1 SGHDT, CDR2 YYEEEE. Trimming pared 4 bases from V and 1 base from J, leaving 15 bases between. The CDR3 is 16 amino acids. DNA of the CDR3: TGTGCCAGCAGCGATCGCCGAATCTCGTCTGGAAACACCATATATTTT. Residues: CASSDRRISSGNTIYF.

The gene calls are TRBV10-3 and TRBJ1-4; TRBD1 is a possible D gene (5 bases). The CDR3 loop spans 16 amino acids. Looked up from germline, CDR1 is ENHRY and CDR2 is SYGVKD. Trimming took 2 bases from V and 1 from J, leaving 11 bases between them. This CDR3 is CAISEEGTRTNEKLFF. Here the CDR3 DNA reads TGTGCCATCAGTGAGGAGGGGACCAGAACTAATGAAAAACTGTTTTTT.

This chain connects TRBV28 to TRBJ1-4; maybe TRBD1 (5 bases). The V and J ends lost 8 bases and 4 bases respectively, with 14 bases between them. The CDR3 is 14 amino acids. Germline V lookup: CDR1 MDHEN, CDR2 SYDVKM. CDR3 protein: CASGGAALNEKLFF. The CDR3 DNA follows: TGTGCCAGCGGTGGGGCAGCCCTTAATGAAAAACTGTTTTTT. The whole variable domain, remainder taken from reference TRBV28 and TRBJ1-4, is DVKVTQSSRYLVKRTGEKVFLECVQDMDHENMFWYRQDPGLGLRLIYFSYDVKMKEKGDIPEGYSVSREKKERFSLILESASTNQTSMYLCASGGAALNEKLFFGSGTQLSVL.

The chain has TRBV7-2 and TRBJ2-1, with no clear D. V lost 2 bases and J 2 bases, leaving 7 bases between the germline ends. Germline assignment: CDR1 SGHTA and CDR2 FQGNSA. CDR3 length: 14 amino acids. CDR3 in amino acids: CASSLYTTYNEQFF. For the CDR3, the DNA is TGTGCCAGCAGCTTATATACAACCTACAATGAGCAGTTCTTC.

J is TRBJ1-3 and V is TRBV7-2; D unclear. V lost 7 bases and J lost 4, with 20 bases in between. There are 16 residues in the CDR3. The germline V gene has CDR1 SGHTA and CDR2 FQGNSA. The CDR3 loop is CASTASIGLWGNTIYF. The CDR3 DNA follows: TGTGCCAGCACTGCTTCCATCGGGCTATGGGGAAACACCATATATTTT.

The V gene is TRBV30, the J gene TRBJ2-1; TRBD1 aligns across 7 bases. CDR1 and CDR2 from the germline V gene are GTSNPN and SVGIG (reference sequence). Losses at the gene ends were 3 bases for V and 8 bases for J; bases not matched to a gene: 10. The CDR3 has 14 amino acids. The CDR3 sequence is CAWSRGWGSYEQFF. In DNA form, the CDR3 reads TGTGCCTGGAGCAGGGGGTGGGGATCATATGAGCAGTTCTTC.

The rearrangement links TRBV13 to TRBJ2-5; D is unresolved. The ends were cut back, 5 bases at V and 3 bases at J, with 10 bases in the middle. The CDR3 runs 13 residues. The V gene's germline CDR1 is PRHDT and CDR2 FYEKMQ (reference sequence). The CDR3: CASSPHMEETQYF. DNA for the CDR3: TGTGCCAGCAGCCCCCACATGGAAGAGACCCAGTACTTC.

V usage is TRBV28 and J usage is TRBJ2-3; D tentatively fits TRBD1 or TRBD2 (5 bases each). CDR3 length equals 14 residues. Germline V lookup: CDR1 MDHEN, CDR2 SYDVKM. The CDR3 sequence is CASRWGSRTDTQYF. The CDR3 nucleotides read TGTGCGAGCCGATGGGGGTCTAGGACAGATACGCAGTATTTT.

The chain carries TRBV7-8 and TRBJ1-3; D unresolved. This CDR3 has 15 residues. V was pared by 5 bases and J by 0 bases, with 11 bases between. Germline CDR1 and CDR2: SGHVS and FQNEAQ. The CDR3 sequence: CASSDRRYSGNTIYF. CDR3 sequence (DNA): TGTGCCAGCAGCGATCGCCGGTACTCTGGAAACACCATATATTTT.